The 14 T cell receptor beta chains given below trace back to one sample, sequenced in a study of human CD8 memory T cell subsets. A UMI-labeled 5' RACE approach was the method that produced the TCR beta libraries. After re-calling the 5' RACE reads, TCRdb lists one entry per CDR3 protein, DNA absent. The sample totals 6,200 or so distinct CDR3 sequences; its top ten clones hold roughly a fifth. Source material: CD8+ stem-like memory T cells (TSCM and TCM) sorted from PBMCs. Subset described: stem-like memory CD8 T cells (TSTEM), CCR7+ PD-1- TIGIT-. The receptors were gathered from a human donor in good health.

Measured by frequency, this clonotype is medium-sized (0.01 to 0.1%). CDR3 protein: CSVVGTLRGANYGYTF. The chain employs TRBV29-1 and TRBJ1-2; TCRdb selects TRBD1, and the lack of DNA leaves this call unchecked. Germline values: CDR1 SQVTM, CDR2 ANQGSEA. This CDR3 has 16 amino acids. The full variable domain, rest sourced from reference TRBV29-1 and TRBJ1-2, is SAVISQKPSRDICQRGTSLTIQCQVDSQVTMMFWYRQQPGQSLTLIATANQGSEATYESGFVIDKFPISRPNLTFSTLTVSNMSPEDSSIYLCSVVGTLRGANYGYTFGSGTRLTVV.

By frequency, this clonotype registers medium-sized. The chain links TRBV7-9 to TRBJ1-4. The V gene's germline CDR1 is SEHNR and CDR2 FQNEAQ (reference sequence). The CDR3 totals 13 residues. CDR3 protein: CASSSGQEGKLFF.

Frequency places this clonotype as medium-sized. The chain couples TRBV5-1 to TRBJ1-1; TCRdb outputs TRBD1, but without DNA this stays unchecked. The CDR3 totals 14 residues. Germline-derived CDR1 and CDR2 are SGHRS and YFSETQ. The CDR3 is CASSWTGRGTEAFF.

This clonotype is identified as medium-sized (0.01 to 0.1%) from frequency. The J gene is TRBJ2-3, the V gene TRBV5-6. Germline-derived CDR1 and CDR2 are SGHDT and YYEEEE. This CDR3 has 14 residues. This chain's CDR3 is CASSYGAYPDTQYF.

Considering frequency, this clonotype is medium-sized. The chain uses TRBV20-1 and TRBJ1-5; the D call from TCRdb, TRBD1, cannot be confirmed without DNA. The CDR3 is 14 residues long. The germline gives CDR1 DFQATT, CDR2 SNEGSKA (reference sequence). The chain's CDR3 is CSARTGRNNQPQHF.

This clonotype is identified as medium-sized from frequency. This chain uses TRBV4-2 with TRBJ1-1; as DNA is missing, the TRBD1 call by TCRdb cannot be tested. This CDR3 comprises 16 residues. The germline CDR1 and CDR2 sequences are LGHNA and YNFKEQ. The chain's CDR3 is CASSPDLQGTNTEAFF.

CDR3 protein: CASSSSGSDTEAFF. The chain has TRBV5-1 and TRBJ1-1. Germline CDR1 SGHRS, CDR2 YFSETQ. The CDR3 totals 14 residues.

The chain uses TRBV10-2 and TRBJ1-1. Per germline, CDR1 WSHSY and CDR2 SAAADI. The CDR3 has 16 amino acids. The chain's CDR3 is CASSEVARVGDTEAFF.

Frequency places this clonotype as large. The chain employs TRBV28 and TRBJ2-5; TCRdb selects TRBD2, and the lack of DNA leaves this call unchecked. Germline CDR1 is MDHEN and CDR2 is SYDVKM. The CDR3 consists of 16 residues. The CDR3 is CASSPSGLAGKETQYF.

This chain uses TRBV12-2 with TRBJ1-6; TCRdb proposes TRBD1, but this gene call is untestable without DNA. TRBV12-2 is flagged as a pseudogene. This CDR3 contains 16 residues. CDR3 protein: CASRFPFEADNSPLHF.

The CDR3 is CASSQDEGSGNIQYF. This chain links TRBV4-2 with TRBJ2-4; without DNA, the TCRdb call of TRBD2 cannot be checked. This CDR3 is built from 15 residues. CDR1 and CDR2 from the germline V gene are LGHNA and YNFKEQ.

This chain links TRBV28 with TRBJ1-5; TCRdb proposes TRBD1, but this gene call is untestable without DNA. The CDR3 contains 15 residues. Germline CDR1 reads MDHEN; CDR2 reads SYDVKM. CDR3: CASSLGGAGNQPQHF.

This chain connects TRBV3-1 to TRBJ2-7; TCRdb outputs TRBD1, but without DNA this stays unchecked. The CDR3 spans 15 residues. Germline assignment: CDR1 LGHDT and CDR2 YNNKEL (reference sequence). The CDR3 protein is CASSQVTGDGSEQYF.

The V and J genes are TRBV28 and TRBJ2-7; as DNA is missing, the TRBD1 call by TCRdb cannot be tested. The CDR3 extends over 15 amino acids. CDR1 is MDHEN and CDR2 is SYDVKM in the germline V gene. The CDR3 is CASSLISDRGDEQYF.